The next 10 T cell receptor beta chains were all read from a single sample in a study of CD8+CD57+ T cells in acquired aplastic anemia. Genomic DNA was employed as the template in profiling TCR beta VDJ and CDR3. TCRdb used MiXCR to reprocess the reads, holding one entry per CDR3 protein. The repertoire has 150,000 to 200,000 distinct CDR3 sequences, roughly 47% of them found once; the top ten carry approximately 1.1%. The specimen sequenced was sorted CD4+, CD8+, or CD8+CD57+ T cells (not recorded which) from PBMCs. The receptors shown here come from a human donor in good health.

A note on this clonotype: This is likely a read error, given that the CDR3 carries no conserved phenylalanine or tryptophan at its end. This chain uses TRBV4-2 with TRBJ2-2; D is unresolved. The V gene's germline CDR1 is LGHNA and CDR2 YNFKEQ. CDR3 length: 13 amino acids. With 6 bases removed from V and 5 bases from J, the gap between germline ends came to 10 bases. CDR3 nucleotide sequence: TGTGCCAGCAGTGATATCAGGACCGGGGAGCTGTTTCTT. This codes for CASSDIRTGELFL.

The J gene is TRBJ2-5, the V gene TRBV20-1; 10 bases map to TRBD1. Germline V gene data show CDR1 as DFQATT and CDR2 as SNEGSKA (reference sequence). This CDR3 spans 14 amino acids. Unmatched junction bases numbered 7, after V lost 4 bases and J lost 5 bases. The chain's CDR3 is CSAIRQGAGETQYF. CDR3 DNA: TGCAGTGCTATTCGACAGGGGGCGGGGGAGACCCAGTACTTC.

J is TRBJ2-7 and V is TRBV7-9; D is unresolved. CDR3 length: 15 amino acids. Germline values: CDR1 SEHNR, CDR2 FQNEAQ (reference sequence). Trimming stripped 3 bases from V and 1 base from J, with 13 bases between. In DNA form, the CDR3 reads TGTGCCAGCAGCTTCCGATTTGGAGATTCCTACGAGCAGTACTTC. Translating it yields CASSFRFGDSYEQYF.

The J gene is TRBJ1-2, the V gene TRBV2, with a possible D match to TRBD1 (5 bases). V lost 7 bases and J lost 5, with 14 bases in between. Germline V gene data show CDR1 as SNHLY and CDR2 as FYNNEI. The CDR3 totals 13 residues. The CDR3 region has the DNA TGTGCCAGCAAATTCGGGGGGGTATATGGCTACACCTTC. This sequence encodes CASKFGGVYGYTF.

The sample holds a few counts of this clonotype. The chain employs TRBV29-1 and TRBJ2-5, with 8 bases fitting TRBD2. Looked up from germline, CDR1 is SQVTM and CDR2 is ANQGSEA. With 3 bases clipped from V and 8 bases from J, the junction kept 8 bases outside the gene matches. CDR3 length: 13 amino acids. Here the CDR3 reads CSVEEAGGFTQYF. The CDR3 DNA sequence: TGCAGCGTTGAGGAGGCGGGAGGCTTTACCCAGTACTTC. The whole variable domain, remainder taken from reference TRBV29-1 and TRBJ2-5, is SAVISQKPSRDICQRGTSLTIQCQVDSQVTMMFWYRQQPGQSLTLIATANQGSEATYESGFVIDKFPISRPNLTFSTLTVSNMSPEDSSIYLCSVEEAGGFTQYFGPGTRLLVL.

Concerning this clonotype: One end of the junction varies from germline; a read error may be responsible. The gene calls are TRBV3-1 and TRBJ2-3; D uncertain. The germline CDR1 and CDR2 sequences are LGHDT and YNNKEL (reference sequence). CDR3 size: 16 residues. CDR3 nucleotides: TGTGCCAGCAGCCAAGAGAGGTCAGTTCTTGCAGATACGCGGTATTTT. Translation gives CASSQERSVLADTRYF.

Of note for this clonotype: A junction end diverges from the germline sequence, so it may reflect a read error. The rearrangement links TRBV29-1 to TRBJ2-3, with TRBD1 matching over 7 bases. The germline V gene has CDR1 SQVTM and CDR2 ANQGSEA. The CDR3 covers 14 residues. The CDR3 bases are TGCAGCGTTGACGACAAGGGGGCAAGAGATACGCAGTACTTT. Residues: CSVDDKGARDTQYF.

This clonotype appeared many times. The CDR3 region is CASSKIQGSNEKLFF. The CDR3 DNA follows: TGTGCCAGCAGTAAGATACAGGGTTCTAATGAAAAACTGTTTTTT. This chain uses TRBV25-1 with TRBJ1-4, with D maybe TRBD1 (6 bases). This CDR3 has 15 amino acids. CDR1 and CDR2 from the germline V gene are MGHDK and SYGVNS. Trimming removed 5 bases from V and 3 bases from J, with 13 bases in between.

This clonotype was seen just once. The chain has TRBV7-2 and TRBJ2-7; 7 bases map to TRBD1. The germline V gene encodes CDR1 SGHTA and CDR2 FQGNSA. Losses at the gene ends were 3 bases for V and 5 bases for J; bases not matched to a gene: 1. There are 12 residues in the CDR3. As DNA, the CDR3 is TGTGCCAGCAGCTTGACAGGGAACGAGCAGTACTTC. Protein product: CASSLTGNEQYF.

A note on this clonotype: Possible read error: a much larger clone is one base away. The V and J genes are TRBV11-1 and TRBJ2-1; a possible D gene is TRBD2 (6 bases). Germline lookup yields CDR1 SGHAT and CDR2 FQDESV (reference sequence). The CDR3 length is 15 residues. The V end lost 4 bases, the J end lost 8 bases, and 18 bases lay between the germline ends. CDR3: CASSSVAGLAYEQFF. Written as DNA, the CDR3 is TGTGCCAGCAGCTCCGTTGCGGGGCTAGCCTATGAGCAGTTCTTC.